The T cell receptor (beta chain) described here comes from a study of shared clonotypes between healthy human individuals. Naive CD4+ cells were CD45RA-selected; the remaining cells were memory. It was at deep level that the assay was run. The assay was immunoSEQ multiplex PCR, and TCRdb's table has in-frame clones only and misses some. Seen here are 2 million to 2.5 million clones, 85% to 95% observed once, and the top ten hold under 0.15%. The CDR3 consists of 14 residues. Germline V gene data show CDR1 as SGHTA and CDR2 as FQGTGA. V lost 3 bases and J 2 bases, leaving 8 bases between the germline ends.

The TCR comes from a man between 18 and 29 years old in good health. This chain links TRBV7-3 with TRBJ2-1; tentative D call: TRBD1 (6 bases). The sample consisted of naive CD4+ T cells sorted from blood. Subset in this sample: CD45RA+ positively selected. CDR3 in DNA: TGTGCCAGCAGCTTCAGGGGCGCCTACAATGAGCAGTTCTTC. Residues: CASSFRGAYNEQFF.